This T cell receptor beta chain is from a study of cytomegalovirus exposure and HLA in healthy donors. Overall study: Among the roughly 400 genotyped donors, around 81% were placed in the Caucasian-associated ancestry cluster. Study-wide results and limits: Researchers reported in a later analysis that common viral pathogens appeared linked to several top clusters.

A note on this clone: Antigen: not known.

The CDR3 spans 17 residues. With V trimmed by 2 bases and J by 2 bases, 8 bases remained unmatched. The germline V gene has CDR1 ENHRY and CDR2 SYGVKD. PCR amplification relied on 60 Vbeta primers (plus 13 Jbeta primers). Repertoires were generated with immunoSEQ multiplex PCR, while TCRdb's copy carries only in-frame clones and drops some. The sample lists some 130,000 clones, approximately 60% occurring once. The sample consisted of PBMCs. J is TRBJ2-7 and V is TRBV10-3, with TRBD2 identical over 11 bases. This clonotype originated in a human donor in good health. The CDR3 loop reads CAISEGLAGGIAYEQYF. The CDR3 DNA reads TGTGCCATCAGTGAGGGCCTAGCGGGAGGAATTGCCTACGAGCAGTACTTC.